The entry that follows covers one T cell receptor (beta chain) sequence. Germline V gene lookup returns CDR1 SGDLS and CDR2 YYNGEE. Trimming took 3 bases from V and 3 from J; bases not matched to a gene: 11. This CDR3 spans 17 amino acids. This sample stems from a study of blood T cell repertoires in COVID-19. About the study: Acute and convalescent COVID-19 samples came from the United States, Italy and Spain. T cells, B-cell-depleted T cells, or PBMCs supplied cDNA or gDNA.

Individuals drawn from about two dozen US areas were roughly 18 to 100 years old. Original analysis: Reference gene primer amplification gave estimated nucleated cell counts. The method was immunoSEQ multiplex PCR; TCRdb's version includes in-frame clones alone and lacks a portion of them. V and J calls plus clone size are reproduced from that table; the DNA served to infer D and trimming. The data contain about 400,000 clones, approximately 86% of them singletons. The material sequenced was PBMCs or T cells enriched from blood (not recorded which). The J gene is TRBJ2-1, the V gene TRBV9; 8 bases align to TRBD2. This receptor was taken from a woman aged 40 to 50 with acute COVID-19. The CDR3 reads CASSGSQRGGLYNEQFF. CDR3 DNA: TGTGCCAGCAGCGGGTCCCAACGGGGGGGGCTCTACAATGAGCAGTTCTTC.